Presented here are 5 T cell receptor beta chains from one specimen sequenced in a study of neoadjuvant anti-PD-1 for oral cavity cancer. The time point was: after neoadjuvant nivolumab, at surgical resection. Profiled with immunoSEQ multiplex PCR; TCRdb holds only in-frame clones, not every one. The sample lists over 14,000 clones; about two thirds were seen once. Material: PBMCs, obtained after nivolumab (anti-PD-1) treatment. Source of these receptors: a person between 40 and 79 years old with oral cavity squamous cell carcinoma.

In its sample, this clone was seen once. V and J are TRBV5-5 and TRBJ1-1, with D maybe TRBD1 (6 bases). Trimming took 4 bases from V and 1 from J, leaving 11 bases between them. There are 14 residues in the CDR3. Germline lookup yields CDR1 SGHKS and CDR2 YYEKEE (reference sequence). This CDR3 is CASSPTTGNTEAFF. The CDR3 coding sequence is TGTGCCAGCAGCCCGACGACAGGGAACACTGAAGCTTTCTTT.

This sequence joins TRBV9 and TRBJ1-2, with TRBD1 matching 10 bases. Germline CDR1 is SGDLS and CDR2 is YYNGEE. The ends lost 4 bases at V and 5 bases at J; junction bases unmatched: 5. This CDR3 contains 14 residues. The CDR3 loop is CASSPGQGLYGYTF. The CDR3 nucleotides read TGTGCCAGCAGCCCGGGACAGGGGTTATATGGCTACACCTTC.

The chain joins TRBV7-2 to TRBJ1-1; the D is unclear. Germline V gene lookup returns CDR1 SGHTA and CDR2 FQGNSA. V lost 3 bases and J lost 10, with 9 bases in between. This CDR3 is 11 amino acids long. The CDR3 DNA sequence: TGTGCCAGCAGCTTGTTCCGCGGAGCTTTCTTT. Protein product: CASSLFRGAFF. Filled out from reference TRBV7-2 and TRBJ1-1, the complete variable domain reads GAGVSQSPSNKVTEKGKDVELRCDPISGHTALYWYRQSLGQGLEFLIYFQGNSAPDKSGLPSDRFSAERTGGSVSTLTIQRTQQEDSAVYLCASSLFRGAFFGQGTRLTVV.

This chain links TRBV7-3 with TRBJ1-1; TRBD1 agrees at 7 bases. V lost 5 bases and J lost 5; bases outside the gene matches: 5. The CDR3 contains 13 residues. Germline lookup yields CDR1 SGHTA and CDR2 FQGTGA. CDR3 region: CASSQGVSTEAFF. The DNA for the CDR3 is TGTGCCAGCAGCCAGGGGGTTAGTACTGAAGCTTTCTTT.

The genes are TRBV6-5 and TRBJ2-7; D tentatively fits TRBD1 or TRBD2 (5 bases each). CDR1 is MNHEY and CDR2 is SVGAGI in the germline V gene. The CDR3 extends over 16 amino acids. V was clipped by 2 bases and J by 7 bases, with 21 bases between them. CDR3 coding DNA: TGTGCCAGCAGTTACGTCGGGTGGGGGAATAGGTTAGAGCAGTACTTC. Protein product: CASSYVGWGNRLEQYF.